Listed here are 22 T cell receptor beta chains from one sample, sequenced in a study of beta chain features in type 1 diabetes (dated by TCRdb to the late 2010s). To prepare the library, the immunoSEQ multiplex PCR assay was applied. The entire amount of isolated RNA was reverse transcribed using the High Capacity cDNA Reverse Transcription Kit, so the sequenced TCRB transcripts were expressed ones. The clones in this table, taken by TCRdb from immuneACCESS, are in-frame only. Not every clone is retained; where verified, under half of the shortfall comes from an unresolved V gene, and the cause of the rest is unknown. The sample table shows some 150,000 clones, and roughly 10% are seen once. Of the sample, under 0.85% falls within the top ten clones. Broader findings and caveats from the paper: In all four CD4+ subsets, TCRB CDR3 length was moderately but significantly shorter in type 1 diabetes patients.

These receptors are not linked to any known antigen. What was sequenced was central memory CD4+ T cells from blood. These receptors were obtained from a woman under 40 with type 1 diabetes.

This clone was detected a few times. The rearrangement uses TRBV6-5 and TRBJ2-2; 11 bases line up with TRBD2. V gave up 4 bases and J gave up 3 bases; unmatched junction bases: 1. The CDR3 has 15 amino acids. Germline CDR1 and CDR2: MNHEY and SVGAGI. The CDR3 protein is CASSSGLADTGELFF. Here the CDR3 DNA reads TGTGCCAGCAGTTCGGGACTAGCGGACACCGGGGAGCTGTTTTTT.

The chain carries TRBV4-2 and TRBJ2-5; 7 bases agree with TRBD1. Germline CDR1 LGHNA, CDR2 YNFKEQ. With 1 base clipped from V and 5 bases from J, the junction kept 7 bases outside the gene matches. The CDR3 contains 15 residues. In nucleotides, the CDR3 is TGTGCCAGCAGCCAAGGAACAGGGGTTCAGGAGACCCAGTACTTC. Encoded protein: CASSQGTGVQETQYF.

This chain joins TRBV27 and TRBJ2-3; 11 bases map to TRBD1. Per the germline V gene, CDR1 is MNHEY and CDR2 is SMNVEV (reference sequence). The CDR3 sequence is 16 residues long. V lost 6 bases and J lost 5; bases outside the gene matches: 10. CDR3 residues: CASRSKRTGGLDTQYF. The DNA of the CDR3 is TGTGCCAGCAGGTCAAAGCGGACAGGGGGCTTAGATACGCAGTATTTT.

This clone was detected only a few times. J is TRBJ2-1 and V is TRBV5-4, with 8 bases aligning to TRBD1. This CDR3 has 15 residues. V shed 4 bases and J 4 bases; nucleotides not matched to a gene: 7. The germline CDR1 and CDR2 sequences are SGHNT and YYREEE (reference sequence). The CDR3 loop reads CASSETGDMYNEQFF. CDR3 sequence (DNA): TGTGCCAGCAGCGAGACAGGGGATATGTACAATGAGCAGTTCTTC.

The rearrangement uses TRBV28 and TRBJ1-2; TRBD1 is a possible D gene (5 bases). The germline V and J ends were trimmed by 7 bases and 7 bases, with 19 bases remaining between them. The CDR3 runs 14 residues. Per germline, CDR1 MDHEN and CDR2 SYDVKM. CDR3 DNA: TGTGCCAGCACCACCCCCGCCCAGGGAGGTGGCTACACCTTC. This encodes CASTTPAQGGGYTF.

The CDR3 sequence: CASSTGIPYYGYTF. The CDR3 nucleotides read TGTGCCAGTAGTACAGGGATACCTTACTATGGCTACACCTTC. V is TRBV19 and J is TRBJ1-2; TRBD1 is a possible D gene (5 bases). V shed 4 bases and J shed 3 bases, with 12 bases lying between them. The CDR3 has 14 amino acids. Germline V gene lookup returns CDR1 LNHDA and CDR2 SQIVND (reference sequence).

This chain connects TRBV27 to TRBJ1-1; possible D gene TRBD1, 6 bases. V lost 6 bases and J 4 bases, leaving 15 bases between the germline ends. The germline gives CDR1 MNHEY, CDR2 SMNVEV (reference sequence). CDR3 length equals 14 residues. CDR3 DNA sequence: TGTGCCAGCAGGGCAGGGGCCGAGGGCACTGAAGCTTTCTTT. Translating it yields CASRAGAEGTEAFF.

This clone was seen a handful of times. V and J are TRBV19 and TRBJ2-7; TRBD2 might be the D (6 bases). The CDR3 is made up of 14 amino acids. CDR1 is LNHDA and CDR2 is SQIVND in the germline V gene (reference sequence). V was cut by 3 bases and J by 2 bases, with 11 bases left in between. CDR3 residues: CASSISAGTYEQYF. DNA for the CDR3: TGTGCCAGTAGTATCTCTGCGGGGACCTACGAGCAGTACTTC.

A few counts support this clone. The chain links TRBV28 to TRBJ1-2; TRBD1 is a possible D gene (5 bases). CDR1 and CDR2 from the germline V gene are MDHEN and SYDVKM. V lost 8 bases to trimming and J lost 3 bases, with 16 bases between them. The CDR3 has 14 amino acids. The CDR3: CASLAGGADYGYTF. Here the CDR3 DNA reads TGTGCCAGCCTGGCGGGGGGAGCGGACTATGGCTACACCTTC.

This clone was seen a handful of times. V is TRBV7-3 and J is TRBJ2-3; D gene ambiguous. The CDR3 is made up of 13 amino acids. Trimming took off 4 bases at V and 2 bases at J, with 7 bases between the two ends. Looked up from germline, CDR1 is SGHTA and CDR2 is FQGTGA. DNA for the CDR3: TGTGCCAGCAGCTCGTTACTCACAGATACGCAGTATTTT. This translates into CASSSLLTDTQYF.

This clone has only a few counts. V is TRBV5-1 and J is TRBJ1-6; D gene uncertain. Trimming removed 0 bases from V and 10 bases from J, with 14 bases in between. Germline V lookup: CDR1 SGHRS, CDR2 YFSETQ. The CDR3 runs 15 residues. The CDR3 DNA sequence: TGCGCCAGCAGCTTGGACGATGGAGGTGGATCACCCCTCCACTTT. Amino acids: CASSLDDGGGSPLHF.

V usage is TRBV27 and J usage is TRBJ1-2, with 7 positions matching TRBD1. The CDR3 consists of 14 residues. Germline trimming cut 8 bases from V and 6 bases from J; bases unmatched to any gene: 12. Germline CDR1 MNHEY, CDR2 SMNVEV (reference sequence). CDR3 sequence: CASGYNRGRDGYTF. DNA for the CDR3: TGTGCCAGCGGCTATAACAGGGGTAGGGATGGCTACACCTTC.

The chain employs TRBV27 and TRBJ2-7, with D tentatively TRBD2 (5 bases). CDR1 and CDR2 from the germline V gene are MNHEY and SMNVEV (reference sequence). With 2 bases removed from V and 5 bases from J, the gap between germline ends came to 13 bases. The CDR3 covers 14 residues. This chain's CDR3 is CASSLKPGSNEQYF. CDR3 bases: TGTGCCAGCAGTTTAAAACCGGGGAGCAACGAGCAGTACTTC.

This clone was counted only a few times. The genes are TRBV5-1 and TRBJ2-7; 8 bases are a match to TRBD1. The V segment lost 3 bases and the J segment 3 bases; nucleotides outside the gene matches: 8. The CDR3 contains 15 residues. Germline values: CDR1 SGHRS, CDR2 YFSETQ. CDR3 sequence: CASSSEVTGDYEQYF. CDR3 DNA: TGCGCCAGCAGCTCGGAAGTGACAGGGGACTACGAGCAGTACTTC.

In its sample, this clone was seen a few times. The rearrangement links TRBV11-2 to TRBJ1-2; D is uncertain. Trimming pared 0 bases from V and 10 bases from J, leaving 12 bases between. The CDR3 sequence is 13 residues long. CDR1 and CDR2 from the germline V gene are SGHAT and FQNNGV. CDR3: CASSLDRGEIYTF. DNA for the CDR3: TGTGCCAGCAGCTTAGATCGGGGAGAAATCTACACCTTC. Filled out from reference TRBV11-2 and TRBJ1-2, the complete variable domain reads EAGVAQSPRYKIIEKRQSVAFWCNPISGHATLYWYQQILGQGPKLLIQFQNNGVVDDSQLPKDRFSAERLKGVDSTLKIQPAKLEDSAVYLCASSLDRGEIYTFGSGTRLTVV.

This clone was counted between two and nine times. The rearrangement uses TRBV14 and TRBJ1-2; unclear D gene. Looked up from germline, CDR1 is SGHDN and CDR2 is FVKESK. This CDR3 contains 13 residues. V dropped 1 base and J dropped 7 bases, with 10 bases sitting between them. The CDR3 coding sequence is TGTGCCAGCAGCCAAGGTCTCAGGCGTGGCTACACCTTC. As protein: CASSQGLRRGYTF. The variable domain in full, completed from reference TRBV14 and TRBJ1-2, reads EAGVTQFPSHSVIEKGQTVTLRCDPISGHDNLYWYRRVMGKEIKFLLHFVKESKQDESGMPNNRFLAERTGGTYSTLKVQPAELEDSGVYFCASSQGLRRGYTFGSGTRLTVV.

The table lists this clone with many counts. The CDR3 here is CASSQSFNSRGDTQYF. The CDR3 bases are TGTGCCAGCAGCCAATCGTTTAATAGCCGTGGAGATACGCAGTATTTT. The chain combines TRBV16 with TRBJ2-3; no firm D call. Germline V gene sequence: CDR1 KGHSY, CDR2 FQNENV. There are 16 residues in the CDR3. The V gene lost 0 bases and the J gene lost 5 bases, with 15 bases spanning the gap. The whole variable domain, filled in from reference TRBV16 and TRBJ2-3, reads GEEVAQTPKHLVRGEGQKAKLYCAPIKGHSYVFWYQQVLKNEFKFLISFQNENVFDETGMPKERFSAKCLPNSPCSLEIQATKLEDSAVYFCASSQSFNSRGDTQYFGPGTRLTVL.

The CDR3 nucleotides are TGTGCCATCAGTGAGCAGGGGAACCAAGAGACCCAGTACTTC. Its protein is CAISEQGNQETQYF. The chain has TRBV10-3 and TRBJ2-5, with D possibly TRBD1 on 6 matching bases. Looked up from germline, CDR1 is ENHRY and CDR2 is SYGVKD. This CDR3 has 14 amino acids. Trimming removed 2 bases at V and 0 bases at J, with 7 bases between.

This clone was detected a few times. The gene calls are TRBV4-2 and TRBJ2-3; D call uncertain. The V end was cut by 1 base, the J end by 1 base, with 9 bases between. The V gene's germline CDR1 is LGHNA and CDR2 YNFKEQ. There are 15 residues in the CDR3. The chain's CDR3 is CASSQALSGTDTQYF. CDR3 DNA: TGTGCCAGCAGCCAAGCTCTTTCCGGCACAGATACGCAGTATTTT.

In this sample, this clone turned up many times. The chain carries TRBV30 and TRBJ2-3; D possibly corresponds to TRBD1 (6 bases). The CDR3 is 15 amino acids. V shed 4 bases and J shed 1 base, with 15 bases lying between them. The germline V gene has CDR1 GTSNPN and CDR2 SVGIG (reference sequence). CDR3 in amino acids: CAWKGQPWGTDTQYF. The CDR3 DNA follows: TGTGCCTGGAAGGGACAACCTTGGGGCACAGATACGCAGTATTTT.

The chain combines TRBV29-1 with TRBJ2-6, with D possibly TRBD1 on 6 matching bases. CDR1 is SQVTM, CDR2 ANQGSEA, per germline. The CDR3 loop spans 16 amino acids. Trimming cost V 6 bases and J 0 bases, with 15 bases left between them. The DNA of the CDR3 is TGCAGCGTCACACGGGACACGGACTCTGGGGCCAACGTCCTGACTTTC. It codes for CSVTRDTDSGANVLTF.

The rearrangement links TRBV29-1 to TRBJ2-7; TRBD2 aligns across 8 bases. Germline V gene lookup returns CDR1 SQVTM and CDR2 ANQGSEA. Losses at the gene ends were 4 bases for V and 1 base for J; bases not matched to a gene: 6. There are 14 residues in the CDR3. CDR3 residues: CSVGRTSGSYEQYF. Here the CDR3 DNA reads TGCAGCGTTGGGCGAACTAGCGGTTCCTACGAGCAGTACTTC.